This T cell receptor (beta chain) was sequenced during a study of cytomegalovirus exposure and HLA in healthy donors. PCR amplification relied on 60 Vbeta primers (plus 13 Jbeta primers). Libraries were prepared by immunoSEQ multiplex PCR; TCRdb keeps only in-frame clonotypes and omits some of them. The repertoire holds fewer than 250,000 clones, with 70% to 90% as singletons. General observations from the study: Being productive about 87% or about 30% of the time was typical of most TCR beta V segments in an earlier analysis.

Germline V lookup: CDR1 LNHDA, CDR2 SQIVND (reference sequence). The CDR3 extends over 15 amino acids. Comment on this clone: Antigen specificity is unknown. At one end the junction does not follow the germline gene, possibly because of a read error.

The source is a man younger than 40 in good health and CMV-seronegative. Sequenced sample: PBMCs. The chain is built from TRBV19 and TRBJ1-1; 9 positions agree with TRBD1. CDR3 DNA: TGTGCCAGTAGTTATCAGGGGACAGGGAACGCTGAAGCTTTCTTT. Residues: CASSYQGTGNAEAFF.